Listed here are 21 T cell receptor beta chains from one sample, sequenced in a study of T cells after yellow fever vaccination. TCRdb reprocessed the 5' RACE reads with MiXCR, giving one entry per CDR3 protein. Here the sample spans 450,000 to 600,000 distinct CDR3 sequences, about a sixth being singletons. This material consisted of PBMCs, taken about 5 days after the first yellow fever vaccination. These receptors all stem from a man aged 18 to 30 who received the YFV17D yellow fever vaccine.

The gene calls are TRBV6-6 and TRBJ2-7; D gene ambiguous. This CDR3 is 13 amino acids long. Germline loops: CDR1 MNHNY, CDR2 SVGAGI (reference sequence). V was trimmed by 5 bases and J by 1 base, leaving 9 bases between them. The CDR3 region has the DNA TGTGCCAGCAGTCGGACGGATTCCTACGAGCAGTACGTC. It encodes CASSRTDSYEQYV.

This chain's CDR3 is CASSPLGGNTGELFF. The CDR3 nucleotides read TGTGCCAGCAGTCCTCTGGGGGGGAACACCGGGGAGCTGTTTTTT. The chain uses TRBV12-3 or TRBV12-4 and TRBJ2-2; TRBD2 is a possible D gene (6 bases). V was pared by 5 bases and J by 1 base, with 11 bases between. This CDR3 comprises 15 residues.

J is TRBJ1-4 and V is TRBV20-1; D possibly corresponds to TRBD1 (5 bases). With 6 bases removed from V and 13 bases from J, the gap between germline ends came to 15 bases. Looked up from germline, CDR1 is DFQATT and CDR2 is SNEGSKA (reference sequence). This CDR3 has 11 amino acids. As DNA, the CDR3 is TGCAGTGCCGAGCCCGGACACGGACTGTTTTTT. It yields the protein CSAEPGHGLFF.

This sequence joins TRBV4-3 and TRBJ2-6; 7 bases match TRBD1. The V gene's germline CDR1 is LGHNA and CDR2 YSLEER. This CDR3 is 19 amino acids long. With 1 base clipped from V and 0 bases from J, the junction kept 9 bases outside the gene matches. The CDR3 reads CASSQANRGFGSGANVLTF. The CDR3, as DNA: TGCGCCAGCAGCCAAGCAAACAGGGGATTCGGCTCTGGGGCCAACGTCCTGACTTTC.

A few counts support this clonotype. The V gene is TRBV5-1, the J gene TRBJ2-7; D is uncertain. There are 12 residues in the CDR3. Trimming took off 1 base at V and 5 bases at J, with 7 bases between the two ends. Germline V gene sequence: CDR1 SGHRS, CDR2 YFSETQ. The DNA for the CDR3 is TGCGCCAGCAGCTTGTCTAGTAACGAGCAGTACTTC. Translation: CASSLSSNEQYF.

A few counts support this clonotype. The chain uses TRBV4-1 and TRBJ1-5; D gene uncertain. Deletions cut 2 bases from V and 8 bases from J, with 10 bases between. The CDR3 runs to 13 residues. Germline CDR1 reads MGHRA; CDR2 reads YSYEKL. The CDR3 reads CASSQFSREPQHF. The CDR3 nucleotides read TGCGCCAGCAGCCAATTTTCCCGGGAGCCCCAGCATTTT.

This clonotype was seen more than once but under ten times. The chain recombines TRBV12-3 or TRBV12-4 with TRBJ2-2; D may be TRBD1 (5 bases). V gave up 3 bases and J gave up 5 bases, with 25 bases separating them. The CDR3 is made up of 19 amino acids. The CDR3 DNA is TGTGCCAGCAGTTTCTACTCTGATTGGTTCAGGGTACGGACCGGGGAGCTGTTTTTT. It is translated as CASSFYSDWFRVRTGELFF.

This clonotype appeared many times. The chain employs TRBV29-1 and TRBJ2-5; TRBD1 might be the D (6 bases). This CDR3 is built from 12 residues. Per germline, CDR1 SQVTM and CDR2 ANQGSEA. Trimming took off 5 bases at V and 5 bases at J, with 12 bases between the two ends. CDR3 nucleotide sequence: TGCAGCGTTACACAGGGTCGGGAGACCCAGTACTTC. Amino acid sequence: CSVTQGRETQYF. The entire variable domain, with the rest obtained from reference TRBV29-1 and TRBJ2-5, is as follows: SAVISQKPSRDICQRGTSLTIQCQVDSQVTMMFWYRQQPGQSLTLIATANQGSEATYESGFVIDKFPISRPNLTFSTLTVSNMSPEDSSIYLCSVTQGRETQYFGPGTRLLVL.

V gene TRBV5-1 combines with J gene TRBJ2-1; 10 nucleotides line up with TRBD2. V shed 3 bases and J 1 base; nucleotides not matched to a gene: 10. Germline CDR1 is SGHRS and CDR2 is YFSETQ. The CDR3 is 18 amino acids. CDR3 protein: CASSYIAGGGGSYNEQFF. The CDR3 DNA follows: TGCGCCAGCAGCTATATAGCGGGGGGCGGAGGGTCCTACAATGAGCAGTTCTTC.

A few counts support this clonotype. The rearrangement uses TRBV20-1 and TRBJ2-1; D uncertain. V lost 8 bases and J 7 bases, leaving 9 bases between the germline ends. Per the germline V gene, CDR1 is DFQATT and CDR2 is SNEGSKA (reference sequence). This CDR3 region has 10 residues. In nucleotides, the CDR3 is TGCAGTTCCCTCCAAAATGAGCAGTTCTTC. Translating it yields CSSLQNEQFF.

This sequence joins TRBV29-1 and TRBJ2-1, with D perhaps TRBD1 (5 bases). The CDR3 is made up of 14 amino acids. V gave up 6 bases and J gave up 0 bases, with 12 bases separating them. Germline CDR1 is SQVTM and CDR2 is ANQGSEA. CDR3 bases: TGCAGCGTATTTCGCAGGGACTCCTACAATGAGCAGTTCTTC. It translates to CSVFRRDSYNEQFF.

This clonotype appeared a few times. The gene calls are TRBV4-3 and TRBJ2-7, with 9 bases fitting TRBD2. V lost 2 bases to trimming and J lost 4 bases; unmatched junction nucleotides: 0. The CDR3 contains 13 residues. CDR1 LGHNA and CDR2 YSLEER come from the germline V gene. CDR3 sequence: CASSQTSGYEQYF. The CDR3 DNA is TGCGCCAGCAGCCAAACTAGCGGGTACGAGCAGTACTTC.

This clonotype came up a few times. This chain's CDR3 is CASSQVPRSTEAFF. The CDR3 region has the DNA TGCGCCAGCAGCCAAGTTCCCAGGAGCACTGAAGCTTTCTTT. The V and J genes are TRBV4-1 and TRBJ1-1; D not certain. The CDR3 is made up of 14 amino acids. Trimming removed 1 base from V and 4 bases from J, with 10 bases in between. Germline V lookup: CDR1 MGHRA, CDR2 YSYEKL.

This clonotype appeared many times. The chain employs TRBV5-1 and TRBJ2-5; D remains unclear. V dropped 1 base and J dropped 2 bases, with 6 bases sitting between them. CDR3 length: 13 amino acids. Germline values: CDR1 SGHRS, CDR2 YFSETQ. CDR3 sequence: CASSLTVQETQYF. The DNA of the CDR3 is TGCGCCAGCAGCTTGACGGTACAAGAGACCCAGTACTTC.

The chain carries TRBV18 and TRBJ2-3; TRBD2 agrees at 8 bases. This CDR3 has 16 amino acids. Unmatched junction bases numbered 3, after V lost 0 bases and J lost 1 base. In germline, CDR1 is KGHSH, CDR2 LQKENI. The CDR3 nucleotides are TGTGCCAGCTCACCACCGTCTAGCGGGCGCACAGATACGCAGTATTTT. Residues: CASSPPSSGRTDTQYF.

The gene calls are TRBV6-2 or TRBV6-3 and TRBJ2-5, with a tentative D call TRBD1 (6 bases). The V end lost 10 bases, the J end lost 1 base, and 10 bases lay between the germline ends. CDR1 is MNHEY, CDR2 SVGEGT, per germline. This CDR3 spans 12 amino acids. The CDR3 bases are TGTGCCACCGGACAGACCCAAGAGACCCAGTACTTC. This encodes CATGQTQETQYF.

The J gene is TRBJ1-4, the V gene TRBV12-3 or TRBV12-4; 9 bases match TRBD1. The CDR3 sequence is 15 residues long. V lost 6 bases, J lost 4 bases, and 6 bases stayed unmatched. The CDR3 DNA reads TGTGCCAGCAGATCCGGGACAGGGCTTAATGAAAAACTGTTTTTT. It translates to CASRSGTGLNEKLFF.

V is TRBV29-1 and J is TRBJ1-1, with unresolved D. The CDR3 covers 12 residues. CDR1 is SQVTM, CDR2 ANQGSEA, per germline. V was shortened by 4 bases and J by 3 bases, with 9 bases between the two germline ends. The CDR3: CSVVLEYTEAFF. CDR3 DNA sequence: TGCAGCGTTGTATTGGAGTACACTGAAGCTTTCTTT. Full variable domain (rest looked up from reference TRBV29-1 and TRBJ1-1): SAVISQKPSRDICQRGTSLTIQCQVDSQVTMMFWYRQQPGQSLTLIATANQGSEATYESGFVIDKFPISRPNLTFSTLTVSNMSPEDSSIYLCSVVLEYTEAFFGQGTRLTVV.

The chain links TRBV3-1 to TRBJ1-5, with a possible D match to TRBD1 (6 bases). This CDR3 is 14 amino acids long. Trimming stripped 4 bases from V and 6 bases from J, with 13 bases between. Germline CDR1 is LGHDT and CDR2 is YNNKEL (reference sequence). This CDR3 is CASSPNLRGQPQHF. The CDR3 DNA follows: TGTGCCAGCAGCCCCAATCTCAGGGGTCAGCCCCAGCATTTT.

V is TRBV11-2 and J is TRBJ2-2; the match to TRBD2 covers 14 bases. The CDR3 extends over 18 amino acids. J gave up 4 bases and V 3 bases, and 7 bases lay outside the gene matches. Germline assignment: CDR1 SGHAT and CDR2 FQNNGV. CDR3 nucleotides: TGTGCCAGCAGCTTTCGCTCCGGGACTAGCGGGGGCACCGGGGAGCTGTTTTTT. As protein: CASSFRSGTSGGTGELFF.

This clonotype appeared a few times. The chain uses TRBV11-1 and TRBJ1-2; the D gene is possibly TRBD1 (6 bases). Trimming shortened V by 1 base and J by 4 bases, and 22 bases separated the two germline ends. This CDR3 has 18 amino acids. From germline, CDR1 is SGHAT and CDR2 FQDESV (reference sequence). CDR3: CASSLGTPGVWSIYGYTF. The CDR3 region has the DNA TGTGCCAGCAGCTTAGGAACCCCAGGGGTCTGGTCGATCTATGGCTACACCTTC.